The 20 T cell receptor beta chains in this list originate from one sample, sequenced in a study of response to subunit inactivated influenza vaccine. One entry per CDR3 protein, called by TCRdb with MiXCR from the RT-PCR reads. Of 600,000 to 700,000 distinct CDR3 sequences listed, around 13% are singletons. This material consisted of PBMCs from blood, taken less than 15 days before vaccination. These TCRs come from a man aged 45-60 years who received an inactivated influenza vaccine.

The chain uses TRBV11-2 and TRBJ2-7; the D gene is possibly TRBD1 (8 bases). The CDR3 contains 12 residues. CDR1 and CDR2 from the germline V gene are SGHAT and FQNNGV. The V end lost 5 bases, the J end lost 7 bases, and 12 bases lay between the germline ends. The CDR3 nucleotides are TGTGCCAGCAGCATACAGGGGGGGGAGCAGTACTTC. Its protein is CASSIQGGEQYF.

This clonotype was observed a few times. The chain has TRBV4-2 and TRBJ2-5, with 7 positions matching TRBD1. V gave up 0 bases and J gave up 5 bases; unmatched junction bases: 9. Germline-derived CDR1 and CDR2 are LGHNA and YNFKEQ. The CDR3 extends over 16 amino acids. CDR3: CASSQDQLTGRETQYF. The CDR3 DNA sequence: TGTGCCAGCAGCCAAGATCAGCTGACAGGGCGGGAGACCCAGTACTTC.

The chain joins TRBV18 to TRBJ1-6; 8 bases are a match to TRBD1. From germline, CDR1 is KGHSH and CDR2 LQKENI. The V and J ends lost 4 bases and 9 bases, in that order; junction bases with no gene match: 2. The CDR3 runs 13 residues. The CDR3 DNA reads as TGTGCCAGCTCACGGACAGGGCTTTCACCCCTCCACTTT. Its translation is CASSRTGLSPLHF.

The chain joins TRBV12-3 or TRBV12-4 to TRBJ2-5; 13 bases agree with TRBD2. The CDR3 runs to 15 residues. Trimming cost V 4 bases and J 9 bases; bases outside gene matches: 8. The CDR3 sequence: CASSSGLAGRGAQYF. The CDR3 DNA reads TGTGCCAGCAGTTCGGGACTAGCGGGGCGGGGGGCCCAGTACTTC.

The sample holds many counts of this clonotype. The chain combines TRBV4-1 with TRBJ1-1; D is unresolved. Trimming shortened V by 0 bases and J by 1 base, and 18 bases separated the two germline ends. Germline V CDR1 and CDR2: MGHRA, YSYEKL. CDR3 length: 18 residues. The CDR3 reads CASSQDQAILGRNTEAFF. The CDR3 bases are TGCGCCAGCAGCCAAGATCAGGCCATTTTGGGCAGGAACACTGAAGCTTTCTTT.

This clonotype has just a few counts. The chain has TRBV28 and TRBJ2-7; 9 bases map to TRBD1. CDR1 is MDHEN and CDR2 is SYDVKM in the germline V gene. The J segment lost 0 bases and the V segment lost 3 bases, leaving 6 bases of the junction unmatched. The CDR3 consists of 16 residues. CDR3 DNA: TGTGCCAGCAGTTTCCCGGGACAGGGCGGCTCCTACGAGCAGTACTTC. Amino acid sequence: CASSFPGQGGSYEQYF.

This clonotype was seen only a few times. This sequence joins TRBV7-9 and TRBJ2-5; D may be TRBD2 (5 bases). The length of the CDR3 is 13 residues. Germline V gene data show CDR1 as SEHNR and CDR2 as FQNEAQ (reference sequence). The CDR3 protein is CASAAPGGETQYF. Written as DNA, the CDR3 is TGTGCGTCGGCAGCTCCGGGCGGGGAGACCCAGTACTTC.

The table lists this clonotype with a few counts. The chain has TRBV14 and TRBJ2-5; possible D gene TRBD1, 5 bases. V lost 1 base and J lost 5, with 11 bases in between. Per germline, CDR1 SGHDN and CDR2 FVKESK. CDR3 length: 14 residues. The CDR3 sequence: CASSQVGAGETQYF. Written as DNA, the CDR3 is TGTGCCAGCAGCCAAGTAGGGGCTGGGGAGACCCAGTACTTC. Together with reference TRBV14 and TRBJ2-5, the CDR3 gives the full variable domain: EAGVTQFPSHSVIEKGQTVTLRCDPISGHDNLYWYRRVMGKEIKFLLHFVKESKQDESGMPNNRFLAERTGGTYSTLKVQPAELEDSGVYFCASSQVGAGETQYFGPGTRLLVL.

In its sample, this clonotype was seen many times. The chain recombines TRBV18 with TRBJ2-7, with a tentative D call TRBD1 (6 bases). Trimming took 3 bases from V and 3 from J, leaving 12 bases between them. The CDR3 extends over 14 amino acids. Germline CDR1 KGHSH, CDR2 LQKENI. The CDR3 protein is CASSPLQGIYEQYF. The CDR3 nucleotides read TGTGCCAGCTCACCCCTACAGGGAATCTACGAGCAGTACTTC.

The chain joins TRBV20-1 to TRBJ2-7; D possibly corresponds to TRBD1 (6 bases). The V gene lost 6 bases and the J gene lost 3 bases, with 12 bases spanning the gap. The CDR3 has 12 amino acids. Germline loops: CDR1 DFQATT, CDR2 SNEGSKA (reference sequence). CDR3 in amino acids: CSAPDRVYEQYF. The CDR3 DNA is TGCAGTGCGCCGGACAGAGTCTACGAGCAGTACTTC.

The chain uses TRBV6-5 and TRBJ2-3; tentatively, D is TRBD2 (5 bases). Germline V gene lookup returns CDR1 MNHEY and CDR2 SVGAGI. Trimming left V 10 bases short and J 10 bases short, with 12 bases between. CDR3 length equals 10 residues. The CDR3 is CATGAGSQYF. The CDR3 DNA reads TGTGCCACAGGCGCGGGTTCGCAGTATTTT.

The chain carries TRBV5-1 and TRBJ1-1, with D possibly being TRBD1 (5 bases). Germline values: CDR1 SGHRS, CDR2 YFSETQ. With 7 bases removed from V and 4 bases from J, the gap between germline ends came to 20 bases. The length of the CDR3 is 15 residues. CDR3 residues: CASRRESIGGTEAFF. The CDR3 bases are TGCGCCAGCCGCCGAGAATCTATCGGGGGCACTGAAGCTTTCTTT.

The chain has TRBV10-3 and TRBJ2-7; TRBD2 matches 12 bases. J gave up 6 bases and V 4 bases, and 4 bases lay outside the gene matches. This CDR3 is 14 amino acids long. Germline CDR1 ENHRY, CDR2 SYGVKD. CDR3 residues: CAISATSGGLEQYF. The CDR3 region has the DNA TGTGCCATCAGTGCTACTAGCGGGGGGCTCGAGCAGTACTTC.

CDR3 DNA sequence: TGTGCCAGCAGTTTTGTGGGGGTAGAGACCCAGTACTTC. It specifies CASSFVGVETQYF. The chain links TRBV12-3 or TRBV12-4 to TRBJ2-5; possibly TRBD1 or TRBD2 for D (5 bases each). V lost 3 bases to trimming and J lost 4 bases, with 9 bases between them. The CDR3 loop spans 13 amino acids.

This chain uses TRBV12-3 or TRBV12-4 with TRBJ2-1; TRBD1 aligns across 8 bases. The CDR3 extends over 12 amino acids. Unmatched junction bases numbered 3, after V lost 6 bases and J lost 8 bases. CDR3 region: CASREQGDEQFF. CDR3 nucleotide sequence: TGTGCCAGCAGGGAACAGGGGGATGAGCAGTTCTTC.

The chain is built from TRBV27 and TRBJ2-1, with unresolved D. The CDR3 contains 13 residues. Germline values: CDR1 MNHEY, CDR2 SMNVEV (reference sequence). Trimming removed 1 base at V and 10 bases at J, with 11 bases between. In nucleotides, the CDR3 is TGTGCCAGCAGTTTATGGCCAGACTCGGAGCAGTTCTTC. It codes for CASSLWPDSEQFF.

The gene calls are TRBV20-1 and TRBJ2-7; D perhaps matches TRBD1 (5 bases). V was clipped by 0 bases and J by 6 bases, with 18 bases between them. The CDR3 spans 15 residues. CDR1 DFQATT and CDR2 SNEGSKA come from the germline V gene (reference sequence). CDR3 in DNA: TGCAGTGCTAGAGATTGGTCAGGGCCGAATACCGAGCAGTACTTC. Translation: CSARDWSGPNTEQYF.

This clonotype has at least ten counts. The J gene is TRBJ2-5, the V gene TRBV4-2, with D possibly matching TRBD2 (5 bases). The germline V gene encodes CDR1 LGHNA and CDR2 YNFKEQ. Between the trimmed V and J ends, which lost 0 bases and 3 bases, there was a span of 14 bases. This CDR3 has 16 amino acids. CDR3: CASSQDPSSVKETQYF. For the CDR3, the DNA is TGTGCCAGCAGCCAAGATCCAAGTAGCGTTAAAGAGACCCAGTACTTC.

The CDR3 here is CASGGQAGYNEQFF. The CDR3 region has the DNA TGTGCCAGCGGGGGACAGGCGGGTTACAATGAGCAGTTCTTC. The chain is built from TRBV28 and TRBJ2-1; 8 positions agree with TRBD1. CDR1 is MDHEN, CDR2 SYDVKM, per germline. Trimming cost V 8 bases and J 4 bases; bases outside gene matches: 7. The CDR3 has 14 amino acids.

The sample holds many counts of this clonotype. The V call is TRBV5-1, the J call TRBJ2-7; 7 nucleotides line up with TRBD1. The CDR3 runs to 15 residues. V gave up 0 bases and J gave up 3 bases; unmatched junction bases: 6. Germline-derived CDR1 and CDR2 are SGHRS and YFSETQ. The CDR3 region is CASSLGGGQDYEQYF. CDR3 in DNA: TGCGCCAGCAGCTTGGGAGGGGGCCAGGACTACGAGCAGTACTTC.